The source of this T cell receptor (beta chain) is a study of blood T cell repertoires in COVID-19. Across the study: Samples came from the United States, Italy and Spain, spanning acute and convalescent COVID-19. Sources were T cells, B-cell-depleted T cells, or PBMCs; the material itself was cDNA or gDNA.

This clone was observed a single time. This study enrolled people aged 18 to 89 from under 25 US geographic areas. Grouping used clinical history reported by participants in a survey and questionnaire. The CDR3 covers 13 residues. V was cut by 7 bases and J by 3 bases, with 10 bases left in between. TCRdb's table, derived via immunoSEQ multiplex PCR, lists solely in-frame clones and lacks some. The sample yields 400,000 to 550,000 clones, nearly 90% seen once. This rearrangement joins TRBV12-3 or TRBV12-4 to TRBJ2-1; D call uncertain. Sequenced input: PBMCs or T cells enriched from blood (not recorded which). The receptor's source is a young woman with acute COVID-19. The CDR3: CASTPGGYNEQFF. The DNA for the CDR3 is TGTGCCAGCACCCCCGGTGGCTACAATGAGCAGTTCTTC.